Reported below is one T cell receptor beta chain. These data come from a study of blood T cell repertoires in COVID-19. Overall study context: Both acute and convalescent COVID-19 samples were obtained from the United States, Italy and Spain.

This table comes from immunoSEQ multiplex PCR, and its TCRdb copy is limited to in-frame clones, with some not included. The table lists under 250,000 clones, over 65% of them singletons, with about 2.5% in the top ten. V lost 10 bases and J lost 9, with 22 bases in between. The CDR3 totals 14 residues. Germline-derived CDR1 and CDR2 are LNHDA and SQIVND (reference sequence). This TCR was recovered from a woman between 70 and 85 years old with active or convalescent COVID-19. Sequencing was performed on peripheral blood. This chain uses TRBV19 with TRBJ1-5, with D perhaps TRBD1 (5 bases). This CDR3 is CATSRAPVGGPQHF. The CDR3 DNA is TGTGCCACCTCGAGGGCCCCCGTGGGGGGGCCCCAGCATTTT.